This T cell receptor (beta chain) was captured in a study of radiation and T cells in renal cell carcinoma. Assay used: immunoSEQ multiplex PCR; TCRdb lists only in-frame clones, some missing. The table includes around 20,000 clones, more than 40% detected once. Study-wide results and caveats: Without pretreatment biopsies, baseline tumor clonotype presence was undetermined. Tumor samples were small regions of around 0.91 g. Irradiated tumors had higher TCR clonality than control tumors.

Treatment given: 15 Gy SBRT to primary tumor, nephrectomy 4 weeks later. Nephrectomy followed 15 Gy stereotactic body radiation by 4 weeks. A remark on this clone: Its cognate antigen is unknown.

The trim removed 3 bases at V and 6 bases at J, leaving 9 bases unmatched. This CDR3 spans 15 amino acids. The germline gives CDR1 MNHNS, CDR2 SASEGT. This rearrangement joins TRBV6-1 to TRBJ1-2, with 8 nucleotides matching TRBD1. This specimen was tumor tissue, taken from a patient whose treatment included radiotherapy and nephrectomy. The clonotype was recovered from a woman in her forties or fifties with renal cell carcinoma. CDR3 in amino acids: CASSESAGQGDGYTF. The CDR3 DNA follows: TGTGCCAGCAGTGAGTCAGCTGGACAGGGTGATGGCTACACCTTC.